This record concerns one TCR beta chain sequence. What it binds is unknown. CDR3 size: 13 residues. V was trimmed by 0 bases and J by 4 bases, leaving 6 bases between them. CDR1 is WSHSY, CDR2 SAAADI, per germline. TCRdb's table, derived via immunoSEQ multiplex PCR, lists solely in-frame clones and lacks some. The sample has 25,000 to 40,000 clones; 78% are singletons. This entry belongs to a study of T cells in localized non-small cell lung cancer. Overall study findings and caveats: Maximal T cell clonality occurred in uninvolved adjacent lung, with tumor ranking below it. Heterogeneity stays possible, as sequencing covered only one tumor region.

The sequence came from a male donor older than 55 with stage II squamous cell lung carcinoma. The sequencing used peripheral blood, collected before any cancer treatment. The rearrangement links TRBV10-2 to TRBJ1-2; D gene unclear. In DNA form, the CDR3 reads TGCGCCAGCAGTGAGTCGATAGCCTATGGCTACACCTTC. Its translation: CASSESIAYGYTF.